This T cell receptor (beta chain) was sequenced in a study of long-term antiretroviral therapy in people with HIV. Researchers report immunoSEQ v3.0 was run at survey level. The repertoire was sequenced with immunoSEQ multiplex PCR; TCRdb's copy has only in-frame clones and lacks some. Of 20,000 to 30,000 clones in the sample, approximately 80% were seen once. As regards this clone: The antigen is unknown.

J was trimmed by 2 bases and V by 5 bases; bases with no gene match: 5. CDR1 and CDR2 (germline): SEHNR, FQNEAQ (reference sequence). The CDR3 is made up of 16 amino acids. General study points: In the period from about 2003 to 2017, blood was collected, possibly under older ART regimens. Controls had broader CDR3 length ranges than HIV repertoires did.

This TCR came from a man under 40 with HIV. The sequencing used unsorted PBMCs, collected 0.7 years before starting antiretroviral therapy. This chain uses TRBV7-9 with TRBJ2-3; 12 nucleotides agree with TRBD2. The chain's CDR3 is CASSETSGGNTDTQYF. In DNA, the CDR3 is TGTGCCAGCAGCGAGACTAGCGGGGGTAACACAGATACGCAGTATTTT. The full variable domain, rest sourced from reference TRBV7-9 and TRBJ2-3, is DTGVSQNPRHKITKRGQNVTFRCDPISEHNRLYWYRQTLGQGPEFLTYFQNEAQLEKSRLLSDRFSAERPKGSFSTLEIQRTEQGDSAMYLCASSETSGGNTDTQYFGPGTRLTVL.